The 23 T cell receptor beta chains listed next were all sequenced from one sample in a study of cytomegalovirus exposure and HLA in healthy donors. A multiplex PCR was run with 60 Vbeta primers and 13 Jbeta primers. TCRdb keeps only in-frame clones here, not all; method: immunoSEQ multiplex PCR. The sample includes a few hundred thousand clones, about 93% of them seen just once. Source material: PBMCs. These receptors were obtained from a girl aged 2 to 10 in good health and CMV-seronegative.

The V call is TRBV29-1, the J call TRBJ2-2; a weak D match, TRBD1 (6 bases). V lost 6 bases and J 4 bases, leaving 21 bases between the germline ends. The germline V gene has CDR1 SQVTM and CDR2 ANQGSEA. There are 16 residues in the CDR3. The CDR3, as DNA: TGCAGCGTCCTATCGGGCGCAGGGGTTCGCACCGGGGAGCTGTTTTTT. This gives the protein CSVLSGAGVRTGELFF.

The chain couples TRBV11-1 to TRBJ1-2; 10 positions agree with TRBD1. Germline V lookup: CDR1 SGHAT, CDR2 FQDESV (reference sequence). J was trimmed by 7 bases and V by 5 bases; bases with no gene match: 13. This CDR3 region has 16 residues. CDR3 coding DNA: TGTGCCAGCAGCCCCAGAGGCGGACAGGGGGTACGTGGCTACACCTTC. Protein product: CASSPRGGQGVRGYTF. The entire variable domain, with the rest obtained from reference TRBV11-1 and TRBJ1-2, is as follows: EAEVAQSPRYKITEKSQAVAFWCDPISGHATLYWYRQILGQGPELLVQFQDESVVDDSQLPKDRFSAERLKGVDSTLKIQPAELGDSAMYLCASSPRGGQGVRGYTFGSGTRLTVV.

This sequence joins TRBV13 and TRBJ2-1; 8 bases line up with TRBD2. Trimming took 6 bases from V and 0 from J; bases not matched to a gene: 4. CDR3 size: 15 residues. CDR1 and CDR2 (germline): PRHDT, FYEKMQ (reference sequence). CDR3 coding DNA: TGTGCCAGCAGTTCGGGGGGGTCCTCCTACAATGAGCAGTTCTTC. This gives the protein CASSSGGSSYNEQFF.

The chain carries TRBV7-9 and TRBJ2-2; 8 bases are shared with TRBD2. The germline gives CDR1 SEHNR, CDR2 FQNEAQ (reference sequence). The trim removed 4 bases at V and 3 bases at J, leaving 10 bases unmatched. This CDR3 has 17 residues. The chain's CDR3 is CASSSARGRSDTGELFF. Here the CDR3 DNA reads TGTGCCAGCAGCTCCGCCCGCGGGAGGTCGGACACCGGGGAGCTGTTTTTT. Supplemented by reference TRBV7-9 and TRBJ2-2, the full variable domain reads DTGVSQNPRHKITKRGQNVTFRCDPISEHNRLYWYRQTLGQGPEFLTYFQNEAQLEKSRLLSDRFSAERPKGSFSTLEIQRTEQGDSAMYLCASSSARGRSDTGELFFGEGSRLTVL.

The gene calls are TRBV5-8 and TRBJ2-7; 10 bases align to TRBD2. V trimming: 1 base; J trimming: 7 bases; junction bases outside the gene matches: 8. The CDR3 length is 15 residues. In germline, CDR1 is SGHTS, CDR2 YDEGEE. The CDR3 here is CASSLYVAGGIEQYF. The CDR3 region has the DNA TGTGCCAGCAGCTTGTATGTAGCGGGAGGAATAGAGCAGTACTTC. Variable domain in full (rest from reference TRBV5-8 and TRBJ2-7): EAGVTQSPTHLIKTRGQQATLRCSPISGHTSVYWYQQALGLGLQFLLWYDEGEERNRGNFPPRFSGRQFPNYSSELNVNALELEDSALYLCASSLYVAGGIEQYFGPGTRLTVT.

This clone was counted a single time. The gene calls are TRBV6-1 and TRBJ2-3; a weak D match, TRBD2 (5 bases). Germline CDR1 reads MNHNS; CDR2 reads SASEGT. Trimming left V 4 bases short and J 0 bases short, with 11 bases between. There are 15 residues in the CDR3. CDR3 nucleotide sequence: TGTGCCAGCAGTGTGCGGGCCACTAGCACAGATACGCAGTATTTT. This translates into CASSVRATSTDTQYF.

CDR3 protein: CASSSVRGREQYF. CDR3 in DNA: TGTGCCAGCAGTTCGGTCAGGGGGCGAGAGCAGTACTTC. This chain connects TRBV6-5 to TRBJ2-7; 8 nucleotides agree with TRBD1. The CDR3 contains 13 residues. V shed 4 bases, J shed 7 bases, and the junction held 6 bases outside the gene matches. CDR1 is MNHEY, CDR2 SVGAGI, per germline.

The chain combines TRBV5-1 with TRBJ2-5; a possible D gene is TRBD2 (5 bases). Per germline, CDR1 SGHRS and CDR2 YFSETQ. The CDR3 runs to 12 residues. Trimming removed 6 bases at V and 5 bases at J, with 11 bases between. For the CDR3, the DNA is TGCGCCAGCAACCCGGGCGGGGAGACCCAGTACTTC. It encodes CASNPGGETQYF. The whole variable domain, filled in from reference TRBV5-1 and TRBJ2-5, reads KAGVTQTPRYLIKTRGQQVTLSCSPISGHRSVSWYQQTPGQGLQFLFEYFSETQRNKGNFPGRFSGRQFSNSRSEMNVSTLELGDSALYLCASNPGGETQYFGPGTRLLVL.

The J gene is TRBJ2-1, the V gene TRBV10-1; maybe TRBD2 (7 bases). The CDR3 has 15 amino acids. V lost 6 bases to trimming and J lost 2 bases, with 14 bases between them. Germline V CDR1 and CDR2: WNHNN, SYGVQD (reference sequence). This CDR3 reads CASSPRGAAYNEQFF. CDR3 bases: TGCGCCAGCAGCCCTCGGGGGGCTGCCTACAATGAGCAGTTCTTC.

The CDR3: CSVEGGDGNQPQHF. The CDR3 DNA follows: TGCAGCGTTGAGGGAGGGGATGGCAATCAGCCCCAGCATTTT. This sequence joins TRBV29-1 and TRBJ1-5, with a tentative D call TRBD1 (5 bases). The ends were cut back, 3 bases at V and 2 bases at J, with 11 bases in the middle. Germline V lookup: CDR1 SQVTM, CDR2 ANQGSEA. The CDR3 runs to 14 residues.

The rearrangement joins TRBV29-1 to TRBJ2-3; 11 positions agree with TRBD2. The J segment lost 4 bases and the V segment lost 6 bases, leaving 9 bases of the junction unmatched. The CDR3 is 15 residues long. Per germline, CDR1 SQVTM and CDR2 ANQGSEA. The CDR3 spells CSVEGLAGGADTQYF. CDR3 coding DNA: TGCAGCGTCGAGGGGTTAGCGGGAGGGGCAGATACGCAGTATTTT.

This sequence joins TRBV19 and TRBJ2-5, with 8 bases that match TRBD2. V was pared by 3 bases and J by 5 bases, with 23 bases of the junction left unmatched. The CDR3 has 20 amino acids. CDR1 and CDR2 from the germline V gene are LNHDA and SQIVND (reference sequence). The CDR3 DNA sequence: TGTGCCAGTAGTATCTTCCTCCTAGCGCGGGAGTCACCGGGAGGGGAGACCCAGTACTTC. Protein sequence: CASSIFLLARESPGGETQYF.

The rearrangement uses TRBV29-1 and TRBJ2-1; TRBD2 is a possible D gene (5 bases). The V end lost 7 bases, the J end lost 4 bases, and 11 bases lay between the germline ends. Germline CDR1 reads SQVTM; CDR2 reads ANQGSEA. The CDR3 is made up of 12 amino acids. CDR3 loop: CSGTGLYNEQFF. The CDR3 coding sequence is TGCAGCGGGACTGGCCTATACAATGAGCAGTTCTTC.

The genes are TRBV7-3 and TRBJ1-1; no reliable D call. The CDR3 consists of 18 residues. The V gene's germline CDR1 is SGHTA and CDR2 FQGTGA. V was pared by 2 bases and J by 0 bases, with 19 bases between. CDR3 sequence (DNA): TGTGCCAGCAGCTTATGGGCGTCCCGGGGAGGGATGAACACTGAAGCTTTCTTT. Amino acid sequence: CASSLWASRGGMNTEAFF.

The V gene is TRBV6-1, the J gene TRBJ1-1, with D possibly being TRBD1 (6 bases). CDR1 and CDR2 from the germline V gene are MNHNS and SASEGT. Between the trimmed V and J ends, which lost 2 bases and 2 bases, there was a span of 9 bases. The CDR3 is 14 amino acids. CDR3 sequence (DNA): TGTGCCAGCAGTGAATCAGGGGTAAACACTGAAGCTTTCTTT. Translated: CASSESGVNTEAFF.

The CDR3 nucleotides read TGTGCCTGGAGTAGCCACTTTGCGGAGCCCCAGCATTTT. It yields the protein CAWSSHFAEPQHF. The rearrangement links TRBV30 to TRBJ1-5; D gene uncertain. The V and J ends lost 2 bases and 8 bases respectively, with 13 bases between them. Per the germline V gene, CDR1 is GTSNPN and CDR2 is SVGIG (reference sequence). This CDR3 region has 13 residues. Full variable domain (rest looked up from reference TRBV30 and TRBJ1-5): SQTIHQWPATLVQPVGSPLSLECTVEGTSNPNLYWYRQAAGRGLQLLFYSVGIGQISSEVPQNLSASRPQDRQFILSSKKLLLSDSGFYLCAWSSHFAEPQHFGDGTRLSIL.

This chain joins TRBV11-2 and TRBJ1-2, with 8 positions matching TRBD1. Unmatched junction bases numbered 8, after V lost 3 bases and J lost 5 bases. The germline V gene encodes CDR1 SGHAT and CDR2 FQNNGV. CDR3 size: 15 residues. The chain's CDR3 is CASSLAGTGPYGYTF. In DNA form, the CDR3 reads TGTGCCAGCAGCTTGGCCGGGACAGGCCCTTATGGCTACACCTTC.

The gene calls are TRBV5-8 and TRBJ2-2, with D possibly being TRBD2 (6 bases). Trimming took off 7 bases at V and 3 bases at J, with 7 bases between the two ends. CDR3 length: 12 residues. Germline V gives CDR1 SGHTS, CDR2 YDEGEE. CDR3 nucleotides: TGTGCCAGCGGAGGGCACACCGGGGAGCTGTTTTTT. The encoded protein is CASGGHTGELFF. Filled out from reference TRBV5-8 and TRBJ2-2, the complete variable domain reads EAGVTQSPTHLIKTRGQQATLRCSPISGHTSVYWYQQALGLGLQFLLWYDEGEERNRGNFPPRFSGRQFPNYSSELNVNALELEDSALYLCASGGHTGELFFGEGSRLTVL.

The chain has TRBV5-4 and TRBJ2-3; a weak D match, TRBD2 (5 bases). This CDR3 comprises 15 residues. Trimming took off 0 bases at V and 2 bases at J, with 10 bases between the two ends. CDR1 SGHNT and CDR2 YYREEE come from the germline V gene (reference sequence). CDR3 region: CASSLDGLYTDTQYF. The CDR3 DNA reads TGTGCCAGCAGCTTGGATGGACTCTACACAGATACGCAGTATTTT.

The chain employs TRBV4-2 and TRBJ1-2; perhaps TRBD1 as D (5 bases). Germline CDR1 reads LGHNA; CDR2 reads YNFKEQ. There are 18 residues in the CDR3. V shed 0 bases and J shed 6 bases, with 23 bases lying between them. CDR3 protein: CASSQDFPLGQGLNGYTF. CDR3 sequence (DNA): TGTGCCAGCAGCCAAGATTTTCCCCTAGGGCAGGGTCTAAATGGCTACACCTTC.

J is TRBJ2-7 and V is TRBV5-1, with 8 bases fitting TRBD1. CDR1 is SGHRS and CDR2 is YFSETQ in the germline V gene. V shed 4 bases and J 3 bases; nucleotides not matched to a gene: 15. There are 17 residues in the CDR3. The CDR3 bases are TGCGCCAGCAGCCCCGGGACAGGTCGGGGCGGCCTCTACGAGCAGTACTTC. Its protein product is CASSPGTGRGGLYEQYF.

The genes are TRBV7-6 and TRBJ2-3; the match to TRBD2 covers 10 bases. This CDR3 region has 17 residues. Germline assignment: CDR1 SGHVS and CDR2 FNYEAQ. V shed 0 bases, J shed 4 bases, and the junction held 7 bases outside the gene matches. CDR3 nucleotides: TGTGCCAGCAGCTTAGCGGGAGCGGGAGGGCCAGCAGATACGCAGTATTTT. Amino acids: CASSLAGAGGPADTQYF.

The chain combines TRBV11-2 with TRBJ2-5; D is unclear. The CDR3 is 14 amino acids. The germline V gene has CDR1 SGHAT and CDR2 FQNNGV. Trimming stripped 5 bases from V and 2 bases from J, with 12 bases between. The CDR3 coding sequence is TGTGCCAGCAGCCCCCGAACCGGGCAAGAGACCCAGTACTTC. Translated: CASSPRTGQETQYF.